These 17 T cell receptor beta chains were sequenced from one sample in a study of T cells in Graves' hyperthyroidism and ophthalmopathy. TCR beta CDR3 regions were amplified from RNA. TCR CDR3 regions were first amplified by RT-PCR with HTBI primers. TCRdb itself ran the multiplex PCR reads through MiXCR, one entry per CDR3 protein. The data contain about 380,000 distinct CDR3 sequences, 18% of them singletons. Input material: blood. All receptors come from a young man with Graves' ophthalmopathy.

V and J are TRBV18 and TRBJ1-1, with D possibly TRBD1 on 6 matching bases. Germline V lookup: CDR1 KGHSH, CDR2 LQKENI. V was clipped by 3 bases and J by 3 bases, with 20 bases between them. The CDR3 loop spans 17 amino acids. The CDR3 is CASSPRAWAGVDTEAFF. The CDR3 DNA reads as TGTGCCAGCTCACCCCGCGCGTGGGCAGGGGTGGACACTGAAGCTTTCTTT.

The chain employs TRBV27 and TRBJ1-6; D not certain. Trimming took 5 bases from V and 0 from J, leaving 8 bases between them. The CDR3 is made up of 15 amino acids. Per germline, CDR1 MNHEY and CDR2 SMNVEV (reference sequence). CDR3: CASSGRSSYNSPLHF. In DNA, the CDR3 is TGTGCCAGCAGTGGACGGAGCTCCTATAATTCACCCCTCCACTTT.

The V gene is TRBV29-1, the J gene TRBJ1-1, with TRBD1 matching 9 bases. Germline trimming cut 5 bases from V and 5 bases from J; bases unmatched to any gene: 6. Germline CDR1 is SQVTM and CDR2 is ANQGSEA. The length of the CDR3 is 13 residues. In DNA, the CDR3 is TGCAGCGTTTTCGGACAGGGGTGGACTGAAGCTTTCTTT. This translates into CSVFGQGWTEAFF.

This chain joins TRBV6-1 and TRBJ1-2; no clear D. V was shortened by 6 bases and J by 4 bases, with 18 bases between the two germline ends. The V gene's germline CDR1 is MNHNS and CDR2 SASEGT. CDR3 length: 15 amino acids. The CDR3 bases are TGTGCCAGCAGAGCGGGGTCCCGAGGGCCCTATGGCTACACCTTC. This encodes CASRAGSRGPYGYTF.

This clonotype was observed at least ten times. The CDR3 nucleotides read TGCAGTGCTGGATCCGGGACAGGGAGGGTCAATGAGCAGTTCTTC. Its protein product is CSAGSGTGRVNEQFF. The rearrangement joins TRBV20-1 to TRBJ2-1, with 9 bases that match TRBD1. With V trimmed by 5 bases and J by 6 bases, 11 bases remained unmatched. Germline V lookup: CDR1 DFQATT, CDR2 SNEGSKA (reference sequence). The CDR3 spans 15 residues.

As DNA, the CDR3 is TGTGCCAGCAGCCCCGCCGATTCGGGGTACGAGCAGTACTTC. Translated: CASSPADSGYEQYF. The rearrangement uses TRBV5-8 and TRBJ2-7; D perhaps matches TRBD2 (5 bases). Germline assignment: CDR1 SGHTS and CDR2 YDEGEE. V lost 4 bases and J lost 4, with 15 bases in between. There are 14 residues in the CDR3.

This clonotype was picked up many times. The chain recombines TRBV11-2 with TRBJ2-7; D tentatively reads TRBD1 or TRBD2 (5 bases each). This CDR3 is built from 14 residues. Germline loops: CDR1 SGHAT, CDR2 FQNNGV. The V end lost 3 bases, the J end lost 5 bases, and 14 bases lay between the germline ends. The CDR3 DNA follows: TGTGCCAGCAGCTTGGACGGGGCGGTGAACGAGCAGTACTTC. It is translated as CASSLDGAVNEQYF.

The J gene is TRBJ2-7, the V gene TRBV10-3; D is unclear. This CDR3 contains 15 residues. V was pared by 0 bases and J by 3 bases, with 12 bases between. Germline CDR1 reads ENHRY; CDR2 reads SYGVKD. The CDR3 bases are TGTGCCATCAGTGAGTCTTATTTTGCGGACTACGAGCAGTACTTC. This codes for CAISESYFADYEQYF.

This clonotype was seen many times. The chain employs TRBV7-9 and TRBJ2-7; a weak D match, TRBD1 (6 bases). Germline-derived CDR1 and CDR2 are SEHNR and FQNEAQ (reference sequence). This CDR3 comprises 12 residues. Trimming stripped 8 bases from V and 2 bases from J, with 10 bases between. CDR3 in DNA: TGTGCCAGCGGGGGACAAACCTACGAGCAGTACTTC. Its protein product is CASGGQTYEQYF.

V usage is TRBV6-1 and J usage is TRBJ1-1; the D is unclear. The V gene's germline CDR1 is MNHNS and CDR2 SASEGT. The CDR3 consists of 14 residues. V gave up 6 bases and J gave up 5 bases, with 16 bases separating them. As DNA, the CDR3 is TGTGCCAGCAGCCCGGACTCAATGATAACTGAAGCTTTCTTT. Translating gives CASSPDSMITEAFF.

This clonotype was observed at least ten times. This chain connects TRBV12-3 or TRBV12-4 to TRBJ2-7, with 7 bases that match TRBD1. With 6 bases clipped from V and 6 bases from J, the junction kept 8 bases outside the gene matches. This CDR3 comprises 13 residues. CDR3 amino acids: CASRATGRGEQYF. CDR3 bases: TGTGCCAGCAGGGCGACAGGGAGAGGCGAGCAGTACTTC.

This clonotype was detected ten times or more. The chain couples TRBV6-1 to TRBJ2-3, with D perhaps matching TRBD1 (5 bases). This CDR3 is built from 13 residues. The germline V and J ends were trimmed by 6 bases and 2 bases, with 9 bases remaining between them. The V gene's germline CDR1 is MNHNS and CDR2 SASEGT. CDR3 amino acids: CASRTGVTDTQYF. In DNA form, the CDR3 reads TGTGCCAGCAGAACAGGCGTCACAGATACGCAGTATTTT.

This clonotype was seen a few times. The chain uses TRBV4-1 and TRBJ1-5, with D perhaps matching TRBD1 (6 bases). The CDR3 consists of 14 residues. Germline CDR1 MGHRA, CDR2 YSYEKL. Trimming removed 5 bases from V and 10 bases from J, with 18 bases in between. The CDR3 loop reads CASSEQEGDNPQHF. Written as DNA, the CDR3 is TGCGCCAGCAGCGAACAGGAGGGGGACAATCCCCAGCATTTT.

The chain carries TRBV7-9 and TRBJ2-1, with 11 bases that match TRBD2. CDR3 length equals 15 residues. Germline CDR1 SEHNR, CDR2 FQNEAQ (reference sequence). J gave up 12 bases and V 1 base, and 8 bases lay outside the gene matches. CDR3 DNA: TGTGCCAGCAGCTTAGGGACTAGCGGGCCAAGTAGGCAGTTCTTC. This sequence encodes CASSLGTSGPSRQFF.

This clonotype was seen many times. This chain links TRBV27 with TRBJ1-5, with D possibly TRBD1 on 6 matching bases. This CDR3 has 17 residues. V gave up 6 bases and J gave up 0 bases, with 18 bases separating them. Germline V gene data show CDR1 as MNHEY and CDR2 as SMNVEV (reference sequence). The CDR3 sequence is CASRVTGQGPSNQPQHF. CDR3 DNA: TGTGCCAGCAGAGTCACAGGGCAGGGGCCTAGCAATCAGCCCCAGCATTTT.

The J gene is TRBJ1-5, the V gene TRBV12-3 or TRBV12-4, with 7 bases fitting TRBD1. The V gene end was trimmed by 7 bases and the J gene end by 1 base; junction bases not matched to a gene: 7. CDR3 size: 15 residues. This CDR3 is CASTRGVESNQPQHF. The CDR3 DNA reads TGTGCCAGCACCAGGGGGGTCGAGAGCAATCAGCCCCAGCATTTT.

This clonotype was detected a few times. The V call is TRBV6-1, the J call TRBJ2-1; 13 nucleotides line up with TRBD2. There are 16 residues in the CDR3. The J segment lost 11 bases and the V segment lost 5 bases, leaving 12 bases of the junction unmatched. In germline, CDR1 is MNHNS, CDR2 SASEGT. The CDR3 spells CASSSRTSGGPNKQFF. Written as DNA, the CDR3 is TGTGCCAGCAGTTCCCGGACTAGCGGGGGCCCGAATAAGCAGTTCTTC.